Each of the 9 T cell receptor beta chains below was sequenced from the same sample in a study of blood T cell repertoires in COVID-19. Method: immunoSEQ multiplex PCR; TCRdb's copy keeps in-frame clones and lacks some. Among some 270,000 clones listed, under 90% were seen once. What was sequenced was PBMCs or T cells enriched from blood (not recorded which). These TCRs come from a woman aged 55-69 years who had recovered from COVID-19.

This rearrangement joins TRBV28 to TRBJ2-3, with 7 bases lining up with TRBD2. Germline-derived CDR1 and CDR2 are MDHEN and SYDVKM. This CDR3 region has 16 residues. Trimming cost V 7 bases and J 2 bases; bases outside gene matches: 12. CDR3 sequence: CASTGGGSDYTDTQYF. In DNA form, the CDR3 reads TGTGCCAGCACCGGTGGCGGGAGTGACTACACAGATACGCAGTATTTT. Full variable domain (remainder filled in from reference TRBV28 and TRBJ2-3): DVKVTQSSRYLVKRTGEKVFLECVQDMDHENMFWYRQDPGLGLRLIYFSYDVKMKEKGDIPEGYSVSREKKERFSLILESASTNQTSMYLCASTGGGSDYTDTQYFGPGTRLTVL.

CDR3 residues: CATISGRTDTQYF. Here the CDR3 DNA reads TGTGCCACCATTAGCGGGAGGACAGATACGCAGTATTTT. This chain uses TRBV25-1 with TRBJ2-3, with TRBD2 identical over 10 bases. The CDR3 extends over 13 amino acids. V lost 10 bases, J lost 3 bases, and 4 bases stayed unmatched. Germline V gene data show CDR1 as MGHDK and CDR2 as SYGVNS.

Here the CDR3 DNA reads TGTGCCAGCAGCTCCGGGAGCGTCCCCCCAGATACGCAGTATTTT. Amino acid sequence: CASSSGSVPPDTQYF. The chain links TRBV28 to TRBJ2-3; TRBD2 might be the D (6 bases). Between the trimmed V and J ends, which lost 6 bases and 4 bases, there was a span of 17 bases. Germline lookup yields CDR1 MDHEN and CDR2 SYDVKM. CDR3 length equals 15 residues.

This clone showed up just a few times. The J gene is TRBJ1-1, the V gene TRBV5-1; weak D call: TRBD1 (6 bases). CDR1 is SGHRS, CDR2 YFSETQ, per germline. CDR3 length equals 17 residues. Trimming took off 1 base at V and 4 bases at J, with 20 bases between the two ends. Here the CDR3 reads CASSLRGAGQGTTEAFF. CDR3 nucleotides: TGCGCCAGCAGCTTGCGAGGAGCCGGGCAGGGGACCACTGAAGCTTTCTTT.

The V call is TRBV10-2, the J call TRBJ1-5, with D unresolved. Trimming stripped 5 bases from V and 1 base from J, with 3 bases between. The CDR3 consists of 12 residues. CDR1 is WSHSY, CDR2 SAAADI, per germline. DNA of the CDR3: TGCGCCAGCAGTCGGAGCAATCAGCCCCAGCATTTT. Its translation: CASSRSNQPQHF.

The chain carries TRBV5-1 and TRBJ2-5, with D possibly matching TRBD2 (6 bases). Germline values: CDR1 SGHRS, CDR2 YFSETQ. The CDR3 runs 15 residues. V lost 3 bases to trimming and J lost 5 bases, with 17 bases between them. The CDR3 is CASSSSAGPSETQYF. Here the CDR3 DNA reads TGCGCCAGCAGCTCCTCAGCGGGCCCCTCGGAGACCCAGTACTTC. Full variable domain (rest looked up from reference TRBV5-1 and TRBJ2-5): KAGVTQTPRYLIKTRGQQVTLSCSPISGHRSVSWYQQTPGQGLQFLFEYFSETQRNKGNFPGRFSGRQFSNSRSEMNVSTLELGDSALYLCASSSSAGPSETQYFGPGTRLLVL.

In this sample, this clone turned up once. The chain joins TRBV7-9 to TRBJ1-2; TRBD1 matches 7 bases. The CDR3 has 16 residues. Germline V lookup: CDR1 SEHNR, CDR2 FQNEAQ (reference sequence). Unmatched junction bases numbered 17, after V lost 8 bases and J lost 5 bases. The chain's CDR3 is CASGGTDRAMGYGYTF. In nucleotides, the CDR3 is TGTGCCAGCGGAGGAACCGACAGGGCGATGGGGTATGGCTACACCTTC.

The chain employs TRBV6-1 and TRBJ2-6; D is undetermined. V was clipped by 3 bases and J by 4 bases, with 10 bases between them. The CDR3 extends over 15 amino acids. Germline V gene data show CDR1 as MNHNS and CDR2 as SASEGT. CDR3 sequence reads: CASSDSTLGANVLTF. CDR3 nucleotide sequence: TGTGCCAGCAGTGATTCGACTCTCGGGGCCAACGTCCTGACTTTC.

The chain joins TRBV6-5 to TRBJ1-5, with D possibly TRBD1 on 5 matching bases. CDR3 length: 13 amino acids. Germline assignment: CDR1 MNHEY and CDR2 SVGAGI. With 11 bases removed from V and 0 bases from J, the gap between germline ends came to 11 bases. The CDR3 reads CAGAPYSNQPQHF. CDR3 in DNA: TGTGCCGGGGCACCTTATAGCAATCAGCCCCAGCATTTT.